This T cell receptor beta chain comes out of a study of Ad26.COV2.S vaccination and SARS-CoV-2 variants. V shed 7 bases and J shed 0 bases, with 3 bases lying between them. This CDR3 spans 11 amino acids. This clone has only a few counts. The antigen is not known. Other DNA variants within this sample encode the same CDR3. Produced via immunoSEQ multiplex PCR; TCRdb's table is partial and in-frame only. The sample lists around 350,000 clones; about 91% were seen once. Study results and limitations: The study found similar non-spike TCR breadth in vaccine and placebo recipients.

The V call is TRBV12-3 or TRBV12-4, the J call TRBJ1-1; D is unclear. The receptor's source is a human donor who had recovered from COVID-19. This sample comprised peripheral blood, obtained after recovery from COVID-19. The CDR3 reads CASTLNTEAFF. The CDR3, as DNA: TGTGCCAGCACCTTGAACACTGAAGCTTTCTTT.